This T cell receptor (beta chain) came from a study of neurological immune-mediated disorders (dated by TCRdb to the late 2010s). Study-level background: Peripheral blood TCR-beta repertoires from patients with HTLV-I-associated myelopathy (HAM/TSP), patients with multiple sclerosis, and healthy controls were compared in the study using UMI-based sequencing. The roughly 100 TCR-beta libraries covered PBMC samples along with longitudinal samples, technical triplicates, and paired sorted CD4+ and CD8+ T-cell subsets. The cohort was made up of approximately 69 subjects, consisting of some 15 HAM/TSP patients, about 35 multiple sclerosis patients and 20 healthy controls.

On the study overall, not on this receptor specifically: The highest TCR clonal expansion was observed in HAM/TSP patients, whereas the lowest was observed in MS patients, even when compared with healthy controls. No identical CDR3 amino acid sequences were found to be shared among expanded clones across subjects, suggesting that TCR-beta repertoires were private in all groups.

Sorted-subset TCR libraries were prepared from approximately 1 million sorted CD4+ or CD8+ T cells. Peripheral blood was subjected to Ficoll-Hypaque density gradient centrifugation to isolate PBMCs, which were then cryopreserved in liquid nitrogen. Paired sorted CD4+ and CD8+ subsets came from healthy controls, HAM/TSP patients and MS patients. V and J lose 0 bases and 2 bases, and a span of 11 bases separates them. The CDR3 numbers 16 residues from cysteine through phenylalanine. Only the CDR3 DNA stays, 48 bases, in frame from base 1. From the germline V gene, CDR1 is SGHRS and CDR2 is YFSETQ. This clonotype has a count of ten or more. This receptor's antigen is unknown. Base qualities are not recorded, but no much larger clone differs from it by a single base. To synthesize cDNA, template-switch 5'RACE was performed with a primer carrying a 10-nucleotide random unique molecular identifier so that each TCR transcript was tagged. Every sequencing run covered 15-18 subjects and yielded more than 170 million TCR-beta sequences. The RNeasy kit was used to extract total RNA. Using the KAPA Real-time Library Amplification kit, TCR-beta VDJ regions were amplified with primers for the TCR constant region and the 5'RACE anchor. Sample indexes and Illumina adaptors were added in a first PCR, and a second PCR then increased library yield. After purification with Ampure beads, the TCR product of roughly 650 bp was size-selected on a 2% E-gel SizeSelection system. Library quality was checked on a Bioanalyzer, concentration was measured with Qubit, and libraries were quantified with the Kapa Library Quantification kit before pooling. An Illumina HiSeq 2500 sequenced the libraries paired-end 2 x 150 bp. To increase sequence diversity, about 25-30% phiX was spiked into each library pool. The study's processing was this. Quality-filtered reads were processed with the UMI-based MiGEC pipeline, which removed over 90% of raw TCR sequences during error correction. VDJ genes were aligned to IMGT germline references, and each clonotype was defined by a unique CDR3 amino acid sequence together with V-J genes. Clonal expansion, Shannon diversity and CDR3 relatedness (CalcPairwiseDistances, ClusterSamples) were evaluated with VDJtools, and phylogenetic trees were built with CLCbio workbench. Using coefficient-of-variation modelling across technical triplicates, the study counted a clone as expanded if it had at least 8 unique UMIs. TCRdb passed the public sequencing reads through fastp at Q25 and MiXCR, retaining productive beta sequences. Each entry merges the rows of one CDR3 protein and shows their most common DNA and genes. TCRdb, not the original authors, processed these V and J calls. The table for this sample lists around 44,000 distinct CDR3 sequences; 13% to 15% of them were counted only once. Approximately 3.5% of the sample goes to the ten largest clones.

Recombination joined TRBV5-1 with TRBJ1-4; the D gene assignment is ambiguous. Sequencing input: CD4+ T cells from blood. This sequence originates from a woman aged 55-70 years with HTLV-1-associated myelopathy (HAM/TSP). The nucleotide sequence is given as TGCGCCAGCAGCTTGGCTCCTGGACTGACTAATGAAAAACTGTTTTTT. The translation is CASSLAPGLTNEKLFF.